The 18 T cell receptor beta chains below were found in one sample sequenced in a study of tumour-infiltrating T cells in Burkitt lymphoma. Assay used: immunoSEQ multiplex PCR; TCRdb lists only in-frame clones, some missing. The sample holds some 2,200 clones, roughly 70% seen once. The source material was tumor tissue. The receptors come from a human donor with diffuse large B-cell lymphoma.

J is TRBJ2-7 and V is TRBV29-1, with D perhaps TRBD1 or TRBD2 (5 bases each). This CDR3 is built from 13 residues. Trimming cost V 1 base and J 7 bases, with 14 bases left between them. The germline gives CDR1 SQVTM, CDR2 ANQGSEA. CDR3 region: CSVEAGQYPEQYF. In DNA, the CDR3 is TGCAGCGTTGAAGCGGGGCAGTACCCAGAGCAGTACTTC.

The genes are TRBV5-1 and TRBJ2-2; D remains unclear. This CDR3 contains 13 residues. Germline-derived CDR1 and CDR2 are SGHRS and YFSETQ. V was shortened by 5 bases and J by 2 bases, with 7 bases between the two germline ends. CDR3: CASRVGNTGELFF. As DNA, the CDR3 is TGCGCCAGCAGAGTCGGTAACACCGGGGAGCTGTTTTTT.

The rearrangement uses TRBV5-1 and TRBJ2-7; 8 nucleotides line up with TRBD1. From germline, CDR1 is SGHRS and CDR2 YFSETQ. The V segment lost 5 bases and the J segment 1 base; nucleotides outside the gene matches: 5. The CDR3 spans 14 residues. CDR3 nucleotide sequence: TGCGCCAGCAGAAGACAGGGGCAATCCTACGAGCAGTACTTC. Its translation is CASRRQGQSYEQYF.

By share, this clone counts as large. This chain links TRBV2 with TRBJ2-5; D remains ambiguous. Germline-derived CDR1 and CDR2 are SNHLY and FYNNEI. Between the trimmed V and J ends, which lost 3 bases and 5 bases, there was a span of 10 bases. CDR3 size: 13 residues. DNA of the CDR3: TGTGCCAGCAGTGACGGTGGGATGGAGACCCAGTACTTC. It specifies CASSDGGMETQYF.

The chain is built from TRBV5-1 and TRBJ2-5; TRBD1 or TRBD2 may be the D gene (5 bases each). The CDR3 length is 15 residues. Trimming pared 0 bases from V and 4 bases from J, leaving 13 bases between. The V gene's germline CDR1 is SGHRS and CDR2 YFSETQ. The CDR3 nucleotides are TGCGCCAGCAGCTTGGCCGCGTCGAGGGGAGAGACCCAGTACTTC. Its protein is CASSLAASRGETQYF.

V and J are TRBV7-9 and TRBJ2-7, with D tentatively TRBD2 (6 bases). The V end lost 5 bases, the J end lost 0 bases, and 14 bases lay between the germline ends. This CDR3 region has 15 residues. Germline values: CDR1 SEHNR, CDR2 FQNEAQ (reference sequence). CDR3 sequence: CASSAEGLYSYEQYF. The CDR3 region has the DNA TGTGCCAGCAGCGCAGAGGGACTGTACTCCTACGAGCAGTACTTC.

The chain uses TRBV19 and TRBJ2-3; 8 nucleotides match TRBD1. The CDR3 consists of 17 residues. Germline V gene data show CDR1 as LNHDA and CDR2 as SQIVND (reference sequence). The V gene end was trimmed by 1 base and the J gene end by 5 bases; junction bases not matched to a gene: 11. CDR3 DNA sequence: TGTGCCAGTAGTATAGCCCCGGCAGGGGGCACGCAAGATACGCAGTATTTT. This codes for CASSIAPAGGTQDTQYF.

In this sample, this clone turned up a few times. The chain couples TRBV27 to TRBJ1-4; D possibly corresponds to TRBD1 (6 bases). V was cut by 6 bases and J by 1 base, with 18 bases left in between. This CDR3 is 17 amino acids long. CDR1 MNHEY and CDR2 SMNVEV come from the germline V gene (reference sequence). The CDR3 nucleotides read TGTGCCAGCAGATTTACAGGGCATGGTATAACTAATGAAAAACTGTTTTTT. Residues: CASRFTGHGITNEKLFF.

V and J are TRBV19 and TRBJ2-3; TRBD1 might be the D (5 bases). The CDR3 is 17 amino acids. CDR1 and CDR2 (germline): LNHDA, SQIVND (reference sequence). Trimming cost V 6 bases and J 1 base, with 20 bases left between them. CDR3 protein: CASSNWVWGLGTDTQYF. CDR3 sequence (DNA): TGTGCCAGTAGCAATTGGGTTTGGGGCCTGGGCACAGATACGCAGTATTTT.

The chain links TRBV2 to TRBJ2-1; D gene uncertain. The germline gives CDR1 SNHLY, CDR2 FYNNEI. The CDR3 has 11 amino acids. With 8 bases removed from V and 6 bases from J, the gap between germline ends came to 8 bases. CDR3 in DNA: TGTGCCAGCCGACTTCTCAATGAGCAGTTCTTC. It is translated as CASRLLNEQFF. The whole variable domain, remainder taken from reference TRBV2 and TRBJ2-1, is EPEVTQTPSHQVTQMGQEVILRCVPISNHLYFYWYRQILGQKVEFLVSFYNNEISEKSEIFDDQFSVERPDGSNFTLKIRSTKLEDSAMYFCASRLLNEQFFGPGTRLTVL.

CDR3 bases: TGTGCCAGTAACAGGGGATGGGGCACTGAAGCTTTCTTT. Residues: CASNRGWGTEAFF. V is TRBV6-5 and J is TRBJ1-1; 7 positions match TRBD1. The germline gives CDR1 MNHEY, CDR2 SVGAGI. Trimming removed 9 bases from V and 4 bases from J; junction bases left unmatched: 8. This CDR3 region has 13 residues.

This chain joins TRBV5-1 and TRBJ2-7; 10 bases fit TRBD2. This CDR3 has 19 residues. After removal of 0 bases from V and 1 base from J, the junction contained 13 bases not matched to a gene. In germline, CDR1 is SGHRS, CDR2 YFSETQ. CDR3 sequence: CASSLVAGGGATVSYEQYF. CDR3 nucleotides: TGCGCCAGCAGCTTGGTAGCGGGAGGAGGGGCTACCGTTTCCTACGAGCAGTACTTC.

Only a few counts were recorded for this clone. The rearrangement uses TRBV5-1 and TRBJ1-1; D perhaps matches TRBD1 (6 bases). Deletions cut 4 bases from V and 8 bases from J, with 15 bases between. The CDR3 has 13 residues. Germline V gene lookup returns CDR1 SGHRS and CDR2 YFSETQ. The CDR3 nucleotides are TGCGCCAGCAGCAGAGAGGGGGGGCGCGAAGCTTTCTTT. As protein: CASSREGGREAFF.

This clone was counted a single time. The V and J genes are TRBV11-3 and TRBJ2-2; D perhaps matches TRBD1 (6 bases). The CDR3 runs to 14 residues. Germline values: CDR1 SGHNT, CDR2 YENEEA. V gave up 5 bases and J gave up 2 bases, with 9 bases separating them. CDR3 in amino acids: CASSPRGNTGELFF. As DNA, the CDR3 is TGTGCCAGCAGCCCCAGGGGCAACACCGGGGAGCTGTTTTTT.

The J gene is TRBJ2-2, the V gene TRBV7-6; D could derive from TRBD1 or TRBD2 (5 bases each). With 5 bases removed from V and 7 bases from J, the gap between germline ends came to 14 bases. Per the germline V gene, CDR1 is SGHVS and CDR2 is FNYEAQ. This CDR3 region has 14 residues. CDR3 sequence (DNA): TGTGCCAGCAGCCCTCGGGGCGCCAACGGGGAGCTGTTTTTT. Amino acids: CASSPRGANGELFF.

This chain links TRBV5-1 with TRBJ2-5; 9 bases line up with TRBD2. The CDR3 is made up of 14 amino acids. The V segment lost 4 bases and the J segment 2 bases; nucleotides outside the gene matches: 3. CDR1 SGHRS and CDR2 YFSETQ come from the germline V gene. Here the CDR3 DNA reads TGCGCCAGCAGCGCCGCGGGGGGGCAAGAGACCCAGTACTTC. It is translated as CASSAAGGQETQYF.

This chain joins TRBV12-1 and TRBJ2-1; the table names TRBD2, a call not compared with the DNA. TRBV12-1 is labeled a pseudogene. The CDR3 sequence is 14 residues long. CDR3 in amino acids: CASSLRVPYNEQFF. The CDR3 nucleotides are TGTGCCAGCAGCTTAAGAGTGCCCTACAATGAGCAGTTCTTC.

The CDR3 DNA reads TGCGCCAGCAGTGACCAAAGGGGCCCCCATCCAAGCATTCAGTACTTC. This gives the protein CASSDQRGPHPSIQYF. J is TRBJ2-4 and V is TRBV10-1; weak D call: TRBD1 (5 bases). The CDR3 runs to 16 residues. In germline, CDR1 is WNHNN, CDR2 SYGVQD (reference sequence). The V and J ends lost 3 bases and 9 bases respectively, with 21 bases between them.